This T cell receptor (beta chain) is from a study of T-cell memory formation after mild COVID-19 (dated by TCRdb to about 2021). About the study as a whole: TCR sequence clusters from the two donors were largely donor specific. The cohort comprised two young, previously healthy adult volunteers, one female and one male. T-cell clones expanding and contracting after mild COVID-19 in two donors were tracked by longitudinal TCRalpha and TCRbeta repertoire sequencing.

Instrument used: Illumina NovaSeq 6000. cDNA libraries for TCRalpha and TCRbeta were prepared by 5'RACE using constant-segment primers, with sample barcodes and unique molecular identifiers added. Trizol reagent was used to extract RNA from every sample. The libraries were amplified in two PCR steps, and the second step added a second sample barcode and Illumina TruSeq adapters. Sequencing of the libraries was done on an Illumina NovaSeq, producing 2 x 150 bp paired-end reads. The source study handled its data this way. Reads were demultiplexed and collapsed into UMI-guided consensus sequences with migec v1.2.7. With mixcr v2.1.11, UMI consensuses were aligned to TRA and TRB V and J templates and assembled into clonotypes. Clonotypes were classified as expanded or contracted when called significant by both edgeR and NoisET, with noise models trained on biological replicates. edgeR calls used a false discovery rate-adjusted p below 0.01 and a log2 fold-change threshold of 1. As an exploratory analysis of dynamics, max-normalized trajectories of the 1000 most abundant clonotypes were examined by PCA with hierarchical clustering. Each responding clone was given a CD4 or CD8 phenotype based on the CD4+ and CD8+ repertoires, which had been sequenced separately. The public reads were reprocessed in TCRdb via fastp at Q25 and MiXCR, keeping in-frame beta chains. Here each entry gathers all rows of one CDR3 protein and keeps the most common genes and DNA. Clone size and V and J calls follow TCRdb, not the original study. This sample has more than 450,000 distinct CDR3 sequences in its table, and over 15% of those were observed once. The leading ten clones occupy 12% of the sample.

General findings and caveats noted by the study authors: Contracting CD4+ clones were found mainly in CM and EM memory subsets, while CD8+ clones were enriched in EMRA. SARS-CoV-2 specificity was not confirmed for the second-wave clones peaking on day 37. Only a couple of mild cases were covered by the study, and larger cohorts that include severe cases with pre-infection samples were considered necessary. Clones that contracted from day 15 to 85 showed balanced CD4/CD8 phenotypes, whereas a second wave of clones that expanded from day 15 to 37 leaned towards CD4+. The detection of some responding clones in pre-infection memory suggests that pre-existing cross-reactive memory T cells joined the SARS-CoV-2 response.

Ficoll-Paque density gradient centrifugation was used to isolate PBMCs. Comment on this clonotype: Its antigen is still unknown. Per-base quality was not reported, and no clone a single base away is much larger than it.

The germline V gene provides CDR1 MDHEN and CDR2 SYDVKM. Including the terminal cysteine and phenylalanine, the CDR3 comprises 14 residues. This entry keeps only the CDR3 DNA: 42 bases, framed from base 1. Trimming accounts for 2 bases at V and 9 bases at J, while the number of junction bases matched to no gene is 5. The TCR was taken from an adult woman who had mild COVID-19 (a few samples of this study predate the infection). The sample titles of this study are shuffled in the database, so cell type and time point are left out; the donor was told from shared clones. The chain is assembled from TRBV28 and TRBJ2-2; 8 middle bases align to TRBD2. Sequencing was performed on PBMCs or a T cell subset sorted from them (not recorded which). Read as DNA, the sequence is TGTGCCAGCAGTTTAAGCCTAGCGGGCAGGGAGCTGTTTTTT. Protein translation: CASSLSLAGRELFF. The full variable domain, completed from the reference TRBV28 and TRBJ2-2 proteins outside the CDR3, reads DVKVTQSSRYLVKRTGEKVFLECVQDMDHENMFWYRQDPGLGLRLIYFSYDVKMKEKGDIPEGYSVSREKKERFSLILESASTNQTSMYLCASSLSLAGRELFFGEGSRLTVL.